This T cell receptor (beta chain) came from a study of CD4 T cells in relation to SARS-CoV-2 and coronaviruses. In regard to this clone: The antigen is not known.

Unexposed donor CD4+ T cells date from about 2011-2019, before the COVID-19 pandemic. CD4+ T cells were isolated from the cells after 10 days of culture. Some clones are missing from TCRdb's copy, which holds only in-frame ones; the method was immunoSEQ multiplex PCR. Among 15,000 to 20,000 clones listed, 78% were seen once. The CDR3 contains 12 residues. The germline V and J ends were trimmed by 5 bases and 6 bases, with 14 bases remaining between them. Germline values: CDR1 SQVTM, CDR2 ANQGSEA. The rearrangement uses TRBV29-1 and TRBJ2-7; D not certain. Input material: CD4+ T cells from PBMCs, cultured in vitro. This TCR was recovered from a human donor in good health. The CDR3 protein is CSVSTALGEQYF. CDR3 coding DNA: TGCAGCGTTTCCACGGCATTGGGCGAGCAGTACTTC.